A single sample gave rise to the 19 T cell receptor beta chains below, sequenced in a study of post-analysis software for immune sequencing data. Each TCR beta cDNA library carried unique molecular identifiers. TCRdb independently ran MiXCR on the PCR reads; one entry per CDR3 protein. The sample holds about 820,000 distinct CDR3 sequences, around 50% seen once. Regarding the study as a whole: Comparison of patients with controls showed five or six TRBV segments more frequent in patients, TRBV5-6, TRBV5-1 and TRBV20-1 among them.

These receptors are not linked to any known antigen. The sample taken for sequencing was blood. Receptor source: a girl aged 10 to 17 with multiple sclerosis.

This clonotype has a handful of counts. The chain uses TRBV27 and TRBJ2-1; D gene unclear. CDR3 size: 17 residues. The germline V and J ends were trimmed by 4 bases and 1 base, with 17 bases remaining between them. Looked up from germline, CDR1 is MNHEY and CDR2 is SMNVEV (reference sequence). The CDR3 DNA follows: TGTGCCAGCAGTTATAGGGCGACTCCAAGATCCTACAATGAGCAGTTCTTC. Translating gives CASSYRATPRSYNEQFF.

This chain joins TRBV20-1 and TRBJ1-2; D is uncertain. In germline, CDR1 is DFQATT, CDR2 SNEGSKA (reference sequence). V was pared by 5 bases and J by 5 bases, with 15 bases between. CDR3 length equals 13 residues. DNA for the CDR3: TGCAGTGCTTTCCGGGCCGGCAGGTATGGCTACACCTTC. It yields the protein CSAFRAGRYGYTF.

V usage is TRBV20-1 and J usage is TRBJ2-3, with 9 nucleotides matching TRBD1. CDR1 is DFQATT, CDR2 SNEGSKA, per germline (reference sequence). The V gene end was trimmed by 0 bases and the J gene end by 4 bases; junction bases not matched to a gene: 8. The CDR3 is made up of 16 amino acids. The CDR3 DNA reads TGCAGTGCTAGAGATGAAGGGACAGGGCTTCCAGATACGCAGTATTTT. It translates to CSARDEGTGLPDTQYF.

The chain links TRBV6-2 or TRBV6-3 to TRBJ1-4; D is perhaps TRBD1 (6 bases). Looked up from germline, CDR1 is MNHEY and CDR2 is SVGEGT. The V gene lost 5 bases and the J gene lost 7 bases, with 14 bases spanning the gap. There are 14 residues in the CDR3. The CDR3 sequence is CASSLRGGGEKLFF. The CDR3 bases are TGTGCCAGCAGTCTCCGGGGGGGCGGTGAAAAACTGTTTTTT.

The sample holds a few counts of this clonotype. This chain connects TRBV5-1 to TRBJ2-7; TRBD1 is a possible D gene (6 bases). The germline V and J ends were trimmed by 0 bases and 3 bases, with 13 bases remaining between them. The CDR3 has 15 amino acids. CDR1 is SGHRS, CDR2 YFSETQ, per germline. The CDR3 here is CASSLGQGLGYEQYF. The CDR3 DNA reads TGCGCCAGCAGCTTGGGCCAGGGGCTTGGCTACGAGCAGTACTTC.

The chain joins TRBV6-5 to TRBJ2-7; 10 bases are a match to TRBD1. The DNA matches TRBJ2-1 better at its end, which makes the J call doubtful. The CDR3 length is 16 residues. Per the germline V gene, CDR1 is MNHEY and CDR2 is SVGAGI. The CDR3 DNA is TGTGCCAGCAGTTACTCTGGGACAGGGGTCTACAATGAGCAGTTCTTC. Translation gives CASSYSGTGVYNEQFF.

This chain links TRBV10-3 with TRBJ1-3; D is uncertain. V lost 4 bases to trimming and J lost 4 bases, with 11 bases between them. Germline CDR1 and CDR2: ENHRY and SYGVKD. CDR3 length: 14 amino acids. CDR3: CAISGPMEGNTIYF. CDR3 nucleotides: TGTGCCATCAGTGGACCCATGGAAGGAAACACCATATATTTT.

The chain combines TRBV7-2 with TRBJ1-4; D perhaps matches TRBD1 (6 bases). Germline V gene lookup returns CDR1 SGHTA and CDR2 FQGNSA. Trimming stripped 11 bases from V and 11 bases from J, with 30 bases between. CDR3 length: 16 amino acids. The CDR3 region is CAGTLPSRTEPDKLFF. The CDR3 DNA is TGTGCCGGCACCCTACCATCTAGGACAGAACCCGACAAACTGTTTTTT.

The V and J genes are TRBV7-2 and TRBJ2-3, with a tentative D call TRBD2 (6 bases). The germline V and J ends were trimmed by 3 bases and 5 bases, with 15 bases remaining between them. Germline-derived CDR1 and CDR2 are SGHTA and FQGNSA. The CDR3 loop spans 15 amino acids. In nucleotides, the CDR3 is TGTGCCAGCAGCTTTGGGACTCGAAAAGGAGATACGCAGTATTTT. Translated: CASSFGTRKGDTQYF.

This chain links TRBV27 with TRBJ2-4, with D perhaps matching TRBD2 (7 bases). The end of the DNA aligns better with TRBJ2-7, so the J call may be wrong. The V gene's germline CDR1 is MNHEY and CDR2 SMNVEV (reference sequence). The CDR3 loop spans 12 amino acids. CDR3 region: CASSFAGAEQYF. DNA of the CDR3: TGTGCCAGCAGTTTCGCGGGGGCCGAGCAGTACTTC.

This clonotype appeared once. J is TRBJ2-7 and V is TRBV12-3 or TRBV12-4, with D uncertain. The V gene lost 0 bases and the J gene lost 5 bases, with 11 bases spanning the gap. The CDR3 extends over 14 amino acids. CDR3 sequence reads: CASSLAVVGDEQYF. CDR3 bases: TGTGCCAGCAGTTTAGCGGTGGTGGGCGACGAGCAGTACTTC.

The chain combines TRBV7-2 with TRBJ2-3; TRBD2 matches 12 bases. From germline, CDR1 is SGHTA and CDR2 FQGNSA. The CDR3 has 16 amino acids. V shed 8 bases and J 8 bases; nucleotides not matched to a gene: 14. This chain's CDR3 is CASRRGPSGGAITQYF. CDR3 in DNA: TGTGCCAGCCGCAGGGGGCCTAGCGGGGGGGCCATTACGCAGTATTTT.

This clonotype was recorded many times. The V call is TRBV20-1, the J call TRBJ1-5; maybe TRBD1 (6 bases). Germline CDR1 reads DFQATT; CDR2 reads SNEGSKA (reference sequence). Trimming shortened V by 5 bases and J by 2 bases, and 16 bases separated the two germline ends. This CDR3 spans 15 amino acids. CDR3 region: CSAQNTRGRNQPQHF. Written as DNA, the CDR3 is TGCAGTGCTCAGAATACCAGGGGACGCAATCAGCCCCAGCATTTT.

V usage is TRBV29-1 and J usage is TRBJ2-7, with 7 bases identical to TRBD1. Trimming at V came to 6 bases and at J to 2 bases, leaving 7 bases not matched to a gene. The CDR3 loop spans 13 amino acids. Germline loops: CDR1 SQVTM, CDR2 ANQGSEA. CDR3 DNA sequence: TGCAGCGTAAAAGGACAGGCGGCCTACGAGCAGTACTTC. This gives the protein CSVKGQAAYEQYF.

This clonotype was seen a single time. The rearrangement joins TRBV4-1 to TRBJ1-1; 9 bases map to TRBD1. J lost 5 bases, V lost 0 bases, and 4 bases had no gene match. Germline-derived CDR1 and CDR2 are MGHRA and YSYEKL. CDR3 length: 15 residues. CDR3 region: CASSQDTGGWTEAFF. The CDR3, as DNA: TGCGCCAGCAGCCAAGATACAGGGGGCTGGACTGAAGCTTTCTTT.

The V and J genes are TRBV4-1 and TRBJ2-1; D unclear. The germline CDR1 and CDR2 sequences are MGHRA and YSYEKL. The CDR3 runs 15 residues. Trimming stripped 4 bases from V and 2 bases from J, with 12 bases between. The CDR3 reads CASSPSIVPYNEQFF. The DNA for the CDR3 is TGCGCCAGCAGCCCGAGTATTGTGCCCTACAATGAGCAGTTCTTC.

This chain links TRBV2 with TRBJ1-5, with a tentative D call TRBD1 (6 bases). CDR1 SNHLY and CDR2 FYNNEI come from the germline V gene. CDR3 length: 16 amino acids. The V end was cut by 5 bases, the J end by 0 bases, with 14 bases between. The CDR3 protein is CASSPLDSLSNQPQHF. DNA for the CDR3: TGTGCCAGCAGTCCCTTGGACAGCCTTAGCAATCAGCCCCAGCATTTT.

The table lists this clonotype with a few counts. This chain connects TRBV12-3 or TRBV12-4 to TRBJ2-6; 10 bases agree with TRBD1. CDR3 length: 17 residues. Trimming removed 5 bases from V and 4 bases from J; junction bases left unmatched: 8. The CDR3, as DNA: TGTGCCAGCAGTCCGACAGGGGGCTCCTCCGGGGCCAACGTCCTGACTTTC. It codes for CASSPTGGSSGANVLTF.

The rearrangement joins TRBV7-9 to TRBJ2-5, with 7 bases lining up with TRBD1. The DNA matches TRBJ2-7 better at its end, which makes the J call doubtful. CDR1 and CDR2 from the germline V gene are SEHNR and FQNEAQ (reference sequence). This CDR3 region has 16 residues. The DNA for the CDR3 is TGTGCCAGCAGCTCCCCCCTAGGGACAGCCGCCTACGAGCAGTACTTC. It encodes CASSSPLGTAAYEQYF.